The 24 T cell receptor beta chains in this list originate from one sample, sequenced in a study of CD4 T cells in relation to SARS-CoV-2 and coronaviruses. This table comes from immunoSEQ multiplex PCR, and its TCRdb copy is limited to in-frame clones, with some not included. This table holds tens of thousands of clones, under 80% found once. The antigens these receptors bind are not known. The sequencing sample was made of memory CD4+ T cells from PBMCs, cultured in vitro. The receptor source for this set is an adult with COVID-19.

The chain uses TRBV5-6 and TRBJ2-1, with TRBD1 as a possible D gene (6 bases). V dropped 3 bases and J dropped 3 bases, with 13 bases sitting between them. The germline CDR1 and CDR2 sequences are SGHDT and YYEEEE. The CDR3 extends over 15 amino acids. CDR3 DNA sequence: TGTGCCAGCAGCTCCCAAGGACAGATCTACAATGAGCAGTTCTTC. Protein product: CASSSQGQIYNEQFF.

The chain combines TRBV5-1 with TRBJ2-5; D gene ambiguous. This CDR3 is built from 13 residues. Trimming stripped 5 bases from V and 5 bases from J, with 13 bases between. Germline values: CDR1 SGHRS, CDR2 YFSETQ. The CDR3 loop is CASSMWVGETQYF. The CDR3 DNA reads TGCGCCAGCAGTATGTGGGTTGGGGAGACCCAGTACTTC.

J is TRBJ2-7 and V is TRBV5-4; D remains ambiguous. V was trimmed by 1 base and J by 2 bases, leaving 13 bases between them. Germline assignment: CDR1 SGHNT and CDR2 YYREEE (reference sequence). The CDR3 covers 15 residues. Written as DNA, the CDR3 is TGTGCCAGCAGCTTGTTCAGCCGGCTAACCTACGAGCAGTACTTC. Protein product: CASSLFSRLTYEQYF.

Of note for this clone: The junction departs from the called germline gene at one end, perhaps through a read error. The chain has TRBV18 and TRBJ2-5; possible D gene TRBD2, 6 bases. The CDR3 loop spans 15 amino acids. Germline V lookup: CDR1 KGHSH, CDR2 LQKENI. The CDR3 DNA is TGTGCCAGCTCACCACCGGGACTGGGAAGAGAGGCCCAGTACTTC. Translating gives CASSPPGLGREAQYF.

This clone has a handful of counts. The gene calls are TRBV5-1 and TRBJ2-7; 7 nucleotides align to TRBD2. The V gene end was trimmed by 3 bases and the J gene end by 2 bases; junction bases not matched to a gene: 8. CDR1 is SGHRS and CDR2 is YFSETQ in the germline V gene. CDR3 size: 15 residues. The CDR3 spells CASSSPGEGPYEQYF. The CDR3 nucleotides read TGCGCCAGCAGCTCCCCGGGGGAGGGTCCCTACGAGCAGTACTTC.

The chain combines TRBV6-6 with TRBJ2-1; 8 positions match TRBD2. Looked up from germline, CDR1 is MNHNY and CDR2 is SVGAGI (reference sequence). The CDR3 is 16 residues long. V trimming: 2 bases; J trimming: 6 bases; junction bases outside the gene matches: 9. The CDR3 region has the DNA TGTGCCAGCAGTTACGCTAGGCTAGCGGGTTTCAATGAGCAGTTCTTC. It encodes CASSYARLAGFNEQFF.

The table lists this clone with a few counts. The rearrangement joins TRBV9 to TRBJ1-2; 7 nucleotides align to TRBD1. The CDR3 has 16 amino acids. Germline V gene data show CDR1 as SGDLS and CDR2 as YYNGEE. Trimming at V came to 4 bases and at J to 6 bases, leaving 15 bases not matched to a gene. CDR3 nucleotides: TGTGCCAGCAGCCCTCAGGGGGACACCATTAGCCATGGCTACACCTTC. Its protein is CASSPQGDTISHGYTF.

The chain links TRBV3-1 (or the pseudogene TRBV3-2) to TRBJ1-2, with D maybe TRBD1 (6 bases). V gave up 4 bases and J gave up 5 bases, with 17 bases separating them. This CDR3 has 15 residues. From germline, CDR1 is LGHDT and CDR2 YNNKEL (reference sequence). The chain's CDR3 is CASSPYDLGGYGYTF. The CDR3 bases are TGTGCCAGCAGCCCATATGACCTAGGGGGGTATGGCTACACCTTC.

CDR3 DNA sequence: TGTGCCAGCATACTAGCGGGAGAAACCTACAATGAGCAGTTCTTC. This sequence encodes CASILAGETYNEQFF. The rearrangement uses TRBV28 and TRBJ2-1; TRBD2 matches 11 bases. V gave up 7 bases and J gave up 2 bases; unmatched junction bases: 4. The CDR3 sequence is 15 residues long. CDR1 is MDHEN and CDR2 is SYDVKM in the germline V gene.

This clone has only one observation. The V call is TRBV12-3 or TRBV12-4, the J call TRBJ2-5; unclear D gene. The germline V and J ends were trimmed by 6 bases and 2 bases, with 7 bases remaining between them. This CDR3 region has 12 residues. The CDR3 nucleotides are TGTGCCAGCAGCCCCAGACAAGAGACCCAGTACTTC. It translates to CASSPRQETQYF.

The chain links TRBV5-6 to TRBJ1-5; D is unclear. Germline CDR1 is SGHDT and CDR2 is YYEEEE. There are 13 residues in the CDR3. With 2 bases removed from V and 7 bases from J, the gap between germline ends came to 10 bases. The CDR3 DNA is TGTGCCAGCAGCTTCGGTTTCTCGCAGCCCCAGCATTTT. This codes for CASSFGFSQPQHF.

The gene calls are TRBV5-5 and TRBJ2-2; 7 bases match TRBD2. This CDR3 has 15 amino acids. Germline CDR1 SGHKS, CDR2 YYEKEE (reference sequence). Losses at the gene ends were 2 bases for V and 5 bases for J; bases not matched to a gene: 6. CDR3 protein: CASSLGPGGTGELFF. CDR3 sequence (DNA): TGTGCCAGCAGCTTAGGCCCCGGGGGGACCGGGGAGCTGTTTTTT.

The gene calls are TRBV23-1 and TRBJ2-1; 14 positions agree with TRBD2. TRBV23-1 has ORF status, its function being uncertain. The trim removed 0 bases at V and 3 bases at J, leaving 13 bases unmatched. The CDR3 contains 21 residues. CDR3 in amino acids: CASSQSDSAGTSGGYYNEQFF. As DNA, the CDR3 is TGCGCCAGCAGTCAATCGGACAGCGCCGGGACTAGCGGGGGCTACTACAATGAGCAGTTCTTC.

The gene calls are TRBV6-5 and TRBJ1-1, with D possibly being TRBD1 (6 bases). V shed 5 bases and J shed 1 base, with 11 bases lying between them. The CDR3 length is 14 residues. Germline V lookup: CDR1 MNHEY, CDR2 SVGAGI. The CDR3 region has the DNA TGTGCCAGCAGTACAGGGACGGGGAACACTGAAGCTTTCTTT. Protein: CASSTGTGNTEAFF.

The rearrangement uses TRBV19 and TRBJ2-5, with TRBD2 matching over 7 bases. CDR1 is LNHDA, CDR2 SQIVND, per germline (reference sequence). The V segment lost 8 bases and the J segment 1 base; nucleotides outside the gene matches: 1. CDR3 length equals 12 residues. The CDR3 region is CASGRAQETQYF. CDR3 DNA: TGTGCCAGTGGGAGGGCCCAAGAGACCCAGTACTTC. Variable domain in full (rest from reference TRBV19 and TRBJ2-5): DGGITQSPKYLFRKEGQNVTLSCEQNLNHDAMYWYRQDPGQGLRLIYYSQIVNDFQKGDIAEGYSVSREKKESFPLTVTSAQKNPTAFYLCASGRAQETQYFGPGTRLLVL.

The CDR3 coding sequence is TGTGCCAGCAGCTTAGGGAGCGGGAGGGTCAGAGATACGCAGTATTTT. Protein: CASSLGSGRVRDTQYF. The V call is TRBV7-9, the J call TRBJ2-3; 10 nucleotides match TRBD2. Unmatched junction bases numbered 6, after V lost 1 base and J lost 5 bases. Germline V gene sequence: CDR1 SEHNR, CDR2 FQNEAQ (reference sequence). The CDR3 covers 16 residues.

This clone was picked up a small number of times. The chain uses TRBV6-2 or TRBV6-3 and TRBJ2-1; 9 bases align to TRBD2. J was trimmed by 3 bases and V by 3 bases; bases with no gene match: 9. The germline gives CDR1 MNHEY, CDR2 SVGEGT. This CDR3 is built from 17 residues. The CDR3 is CASSYSPPSGIYNEQFF. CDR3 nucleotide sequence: TGTGCCAGCAGTTATAGTCCTCCTAGCGGGATCTACAATGAGCAGTTCTTC.

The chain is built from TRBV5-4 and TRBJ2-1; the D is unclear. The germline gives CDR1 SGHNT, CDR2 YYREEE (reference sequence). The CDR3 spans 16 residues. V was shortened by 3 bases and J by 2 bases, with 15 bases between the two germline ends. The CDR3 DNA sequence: TGTGCCAGCAGCTCGGCAAGCGCCAGAACCTACAATGAGCAGTTCTTC. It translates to CASSSASARTYNEQFF.

The CDR3 spells CASSLSGTTNTEAFF. CDR3 sequence (DNA): TGCGCCAGCAGCTTGTCCGGGACAACGAACACTGAAGCTTTCTTT. The chain uses TRBV5-1 and TRBJ1-1; possible D gene TRBD1, 6 bases. Germline CDR1 and CDR2: SGHRS and YFSETQ. This CDR3 spans 15 amino acids. Trimming cost V 1 base and J 1 base, with 11 bases left between them.

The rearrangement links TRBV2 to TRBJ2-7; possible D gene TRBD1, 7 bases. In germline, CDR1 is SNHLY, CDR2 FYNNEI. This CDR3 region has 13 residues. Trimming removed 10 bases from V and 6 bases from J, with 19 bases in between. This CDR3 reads CATGGGRFTEQYF. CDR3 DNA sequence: TGTGCCACCGGAGGGGGCCGTTTCACCGAGCAGTACTTC. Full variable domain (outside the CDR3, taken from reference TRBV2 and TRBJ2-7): EPEVTQTPSHQVTQMGQEVILRCVPISNHLYFYWYRQILGQKVEFLVSFYNNEISEKSEIFDDQFSVERPDGSNFTLKIRSTKLEDSAMYFCATGGGRFTEQYFGPGTRLTVT.

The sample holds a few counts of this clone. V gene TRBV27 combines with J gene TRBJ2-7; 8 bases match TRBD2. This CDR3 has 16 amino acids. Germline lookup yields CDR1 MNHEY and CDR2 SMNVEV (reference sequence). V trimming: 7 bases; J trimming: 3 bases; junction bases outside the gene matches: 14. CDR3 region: CASTRMGVAGSYEQYF. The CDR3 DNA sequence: TGTGCCAGCACCCGAATGGGGGTAGCGGGAAGCTACGAGCAGTACTTC.

The CDR3 loop reads CSGRAMADTQYF. In nucleotides, the CDR3 is TGCAGCGGGAGGGCCATGGCAGATACGCAGTATTTT. This chain joins TRBV29-1 and TRBJ2-3; perhaps TRBD2 as D (6 bases). The CDR3 extends over 12 amino acids. Germline V gene data show CDR1 as SQVTM and CDR2 as ANQGSEA. Deletions cut 7 bases from V and 4 bases from J, with 12 bases between.

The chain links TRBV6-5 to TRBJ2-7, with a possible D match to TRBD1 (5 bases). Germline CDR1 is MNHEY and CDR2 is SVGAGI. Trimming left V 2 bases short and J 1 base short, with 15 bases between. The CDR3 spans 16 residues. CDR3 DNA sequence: TGTGCCAGCAGTTACACTTCAGGGAATCCGTCCTACGAGCAGTACTTC. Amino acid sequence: CASSYTSGNPSYEQYF.

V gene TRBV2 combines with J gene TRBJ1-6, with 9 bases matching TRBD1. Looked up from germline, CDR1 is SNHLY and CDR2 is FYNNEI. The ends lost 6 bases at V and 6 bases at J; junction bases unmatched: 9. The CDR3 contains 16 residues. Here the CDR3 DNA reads TGTGCCAGCAGGGCCGGACAGGGGAGGGGTAATTCACCCCTCCACTTT. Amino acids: CASRAGQGRGNSPLHF.